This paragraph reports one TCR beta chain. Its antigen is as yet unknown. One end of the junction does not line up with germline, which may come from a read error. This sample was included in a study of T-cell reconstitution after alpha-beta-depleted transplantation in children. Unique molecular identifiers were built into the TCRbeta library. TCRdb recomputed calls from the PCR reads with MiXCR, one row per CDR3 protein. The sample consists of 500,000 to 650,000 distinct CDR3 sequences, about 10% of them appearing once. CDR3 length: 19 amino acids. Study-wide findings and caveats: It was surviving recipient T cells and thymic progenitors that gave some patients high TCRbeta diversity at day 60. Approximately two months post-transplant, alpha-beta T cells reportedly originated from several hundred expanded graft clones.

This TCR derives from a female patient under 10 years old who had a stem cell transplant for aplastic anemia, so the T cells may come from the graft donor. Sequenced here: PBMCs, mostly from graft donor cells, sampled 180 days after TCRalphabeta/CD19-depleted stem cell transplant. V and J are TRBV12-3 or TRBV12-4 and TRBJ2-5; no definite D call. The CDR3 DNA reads TGTACCAGCAGTTTAAATGGCCTTATATGGAGTCGTGGGGAAGAGACCCAGTACTTC. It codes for CTSSLNGLIWSRGEETQYF.